Sequencing of this T cell receptor (beta chain) was carried out in a study of a mutant IDH1 vaccine in newly diagnosed glioma (dated by TCRdb to the early 2020s). In terms of the full investigation: Patients were given eight vaccinations, in weeks 1, 3, 5, 7, 11, 15, 19 and 23, which matched visits V03 through V10. In the chemotherapy-containing groups, vaccination started alongside temozolomide cycles, whereas in patients who had radiotherapy alone it started 4-6 weeks after radiotherapy. Of the 25 to 35 patients who were treated, approximately 62% were male and roughly 38% were female, and the mean age was approximately 40 years. Prior to enrollment, standard therapy consisting of radiotherapy alone, temozolomide alone, or radiochemotherapy with temozolomide had been administered to patients, with the combination being received by most patients. Peripheral blood samples were drawn at six visits, namely V03 (baseline), V05, V07, V10, V12 and V13. For exploratory analyses, longitudinal TCRB deep sequencing was carried out in 25 treated patients wherever samples were available.

The time point tag for this specimen amounts to: week 23, last vaccination. Every vaccine dose consisted of 300 ug of a 20-mer mutant IDH1 peptide in Montanide, administered subcutaneously together with topical imiquimod. All donors had newly diagnosed IDH1-mutant astrocytomas of WHO grade 3 or 4 that showed loss of nuclear ATRX. The samples were drawn from NOA16, a multicentre, single-arm, open-label phase I trial in Germany that tested a mutant IDH1 peptide vaccine in humans for the first time. Genomic DNA for TCRB sequencing was extracted from EDTA blood using the DNeasy Blood and Tissue Kit. What the study reported, not specific to this receptor: Immune responses induced by the vaccine were seen in more than 85% of patients across multiple MHC alleles. Changes in the top peripheral T cell clonotypes picked up by TCRB sequencing did not appear to be linked to pseudoprogression. The authors noted that analyses of patient blood samples could not be reproduced because of sample limitations. Availability determined which PBMC samples were chosen for TCRB deep sequencing.

From cysteine to phenylalanine, the CDR3 is 13 amino acids long. The read is trimmed to its CDR3 DNA, 39 bases read in frame from base 1. CDR1 and CDR2, looked up from the germline V gene (reference sequence), are LNHNV and YYDKDF. Trimming removed 0 bases from V and 3 bases from J, leaving 4 bases between the germline ends. Library prep was done by the immunoSEQ multiplex PCR assay. Rearranged TCR beta chain sequences were amplified with the hsTCRB Kit following the manufacturer's protocol. TCRB libraries were sequenced on an Illumina MiSeq. Concerning the study's data processing: The kit vendor's proprietary platform handled demultiplexing, trimming and gene mapping. In TCRdb, the immuneACCESS table is reduced to in-frame sequences with V and J assigned. These tables do not hold every clone; where another copy was compared, an unresolved V gene accounts for under half, and the others remain unexplained. That table supplies the V and J calls and clone size; D and trimming were determined from the DNA. The sample table contains 82,000 or so clones; only one count was recorded for 65% to 90% of them. The leading ten clones occupy 2% to 2.5% of the sample.

On this clone itself: What this receptor recognizes is not known. No much larger clone is present one base from it, and per-base qualities are unavailable.

This specimen was PBMCs, taken from a glioma patient whose treatment included an IDH1 peptide vaccine. The sequence derives from a man aged 25-45 years with glioma. Some clones in this sample may be carry-over from other donors' samples. The V and J segments used are TRBV15 and TRBJ2-3; no D gene is confidently identified. The CDR3 protein sequence reads: CATSRDWTDTQYF. Read as DNA, the sequence is TGTGCCACCAGCAGAGATTGGACAGATACGCAGTATTTT.